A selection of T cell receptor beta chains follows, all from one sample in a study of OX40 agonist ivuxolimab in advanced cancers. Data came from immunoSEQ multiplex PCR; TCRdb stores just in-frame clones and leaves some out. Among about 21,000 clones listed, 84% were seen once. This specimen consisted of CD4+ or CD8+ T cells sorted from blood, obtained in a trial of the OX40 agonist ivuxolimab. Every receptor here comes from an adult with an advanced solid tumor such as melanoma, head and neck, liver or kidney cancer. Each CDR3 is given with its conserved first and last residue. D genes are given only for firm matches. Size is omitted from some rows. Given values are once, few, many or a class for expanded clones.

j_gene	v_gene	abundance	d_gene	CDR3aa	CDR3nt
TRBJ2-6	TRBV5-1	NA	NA	CASSLMGGTVPGANVLTF	TGCGCCAGCAGCTTGATGGGGGGAACGGTACCTGGGGCCAACGTCCTGACTTTC
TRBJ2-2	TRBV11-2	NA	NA	CASSLAAREGGELFF	TGTGCCAGCAGCTTAGCTGCCCGAGAAGGGGGGGAGCTGTTTTTT
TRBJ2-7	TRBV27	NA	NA	CASSSSTLGDEQYF	TGTGCCAGCAGTTCATCCACATTGGGTGACGAGCAGTACTTC
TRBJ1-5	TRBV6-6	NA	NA	CASRGQGIKNQPQHF	TGTGCCAGCAGGGGTCAGGGGATTAAGAATCAGCCCCAGCATTTT
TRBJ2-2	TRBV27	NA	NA	CASSFALVGPGELFF	TGTGCCAGCAGTTTTGCACTAGTAGGTCCCGGGGAGCTGTTTTTT
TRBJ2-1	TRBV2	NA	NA	CASLNAGRTHYNEQFF	TGTGCCAGCTTAAACGCTGGGCGAACCCACTACAATGAGCAGTTCTTC
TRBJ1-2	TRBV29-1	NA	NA	CSVEDGAGNYGYTF	TGCAGCGTTGAGGATGGAGCCGGTAACTATGGCTACACCTTC
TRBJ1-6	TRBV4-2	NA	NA	CASSQVDRYNSPLHF	TGTGCCAGCAGCCAAGTCGACAGGTATAATTCACCCCTCCACTTT
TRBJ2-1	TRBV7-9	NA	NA	CASSEIGGIHNEQFF	TGTGCCAGCAGCGAAATCGGGGGCATTCACAATGAGCAGTTCTTC
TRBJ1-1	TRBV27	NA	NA	CASSFAGAEAFF	TGTGCCAGCAGTTTCGCTGGGGCTGAAGCTTTCTTT
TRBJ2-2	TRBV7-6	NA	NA	CASSLNTGELFF	TGTGCCAGCAGCTTAAACACCGGGGAGCTGTTTTTT
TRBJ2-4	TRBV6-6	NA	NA	CASSYFGVDIQYF	TGTGCCAGCAGTTACTTCGGGGTTGACATTCAGTACTTC
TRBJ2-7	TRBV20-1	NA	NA	CSARDPGEQYF	TGCAGTGCTAGAGATCCGGGCGAGCAGTACTTC
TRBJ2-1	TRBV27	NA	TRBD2	CASRSGTSGRRNNEQFF	TGTGCCAGCAGATCCGGGACTAGCGGGAGACGAAACAATGAGCAGTTCTTC
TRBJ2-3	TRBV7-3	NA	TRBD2	CASSFGGSIGDTQYF	TGTGCCAGCAGCTTTGGCGGGAGTATAGGAGATACGCAGTATTTT
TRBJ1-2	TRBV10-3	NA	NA	CAISEDGNNYGYTF	TGTGCCATCAGTGAGGACGGAAACAACTATGGCTACACCTTC
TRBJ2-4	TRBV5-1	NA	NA	CASSHRLAKNIQYF	TGCGCCAGCAGCCATAGACTAGCCAAAAACATTCAGTACTTC
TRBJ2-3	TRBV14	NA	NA	CASSQVRTSRTDTQYF	TGTGCCAGCAGCCAAGTCCGGACATCGCGCACAGATACGCAGTATTTT
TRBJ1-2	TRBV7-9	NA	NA	CASSLIVGRGKYGYTF	TGTGCCAGCAGCTTAATAGTGGGCAGGGGCAAGTATGGCTACACCTTC
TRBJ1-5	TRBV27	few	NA	CASCLGRSNQPQHF	TGTGCCAGCTGTCTGGGTCGTAGCAATCAGCCCCAGCATTTT
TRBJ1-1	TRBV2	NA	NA	CASAGQLMNTEAFF	TGTGCCAGCGCTGGGCAGCTCATGAACACTGAAGCTTTCTTT
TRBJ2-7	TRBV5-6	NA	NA	CASSFSGMGYYEQYF	TGTGCCAGCAGCTTCTCCGGAATGGGGTACTACGAGCAGTACTTC
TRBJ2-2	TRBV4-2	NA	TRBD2	CASSRIGWGRGRTGELFF	TGTGCCAGCAGCCGAATTGGTTGGGGGAGGGGCCGCACCGGGGAGCTGTTTTTT
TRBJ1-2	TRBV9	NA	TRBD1	CASSHRDRLGNYGYTF	TGTGCCAGCAGCCACCGGGACAGGTTAGGGAACTATGGCTACACCTTC
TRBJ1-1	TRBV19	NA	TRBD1	CASSGPGQVNTEAFF	TGTGCCAGTAGTGGACCGGGACAGGTGAACACTGAAGCTTTCTTT
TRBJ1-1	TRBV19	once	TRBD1	CASSIGTGLDEAFF	TGTGCCAGTAGTATCGGGACAGGGCTAGATGAAGCTTTCTTT
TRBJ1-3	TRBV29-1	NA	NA	CSVGLHGAGNTIYF	TGCAGCGTTGGGCTCCACGGGGCTGGAAACACCATATATTTT
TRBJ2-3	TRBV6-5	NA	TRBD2	CARLFGGGPPQYF	TGTGCCAGACTCTTTGGGGGGGGACCGCCGCAGTATTTT
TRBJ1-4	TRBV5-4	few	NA	CASSLGGMGNEKLFF	TGTGCCAGCAGCTTGGGGGGCATGGGTAATGAAAAACTGTTTTTT
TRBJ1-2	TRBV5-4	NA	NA	CASSLQAAPGYTF	TGTGCCAGCAGCCTACAGGCTGCCCCCGGCTACACCTTC
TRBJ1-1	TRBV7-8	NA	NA	CASSTRASIETFF	TGTGCCAGCAGCACCAGGGCCAGCATCGAGACTTTCTTT
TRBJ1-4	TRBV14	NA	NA	CASSQERVTANEKLFF	TGTGCCAGCAGCCAAGAGAGGGTAACAGCTAATGAAAAACTGTTTTTT
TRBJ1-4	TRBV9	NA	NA	CASSANDGGLDEKLFF	TGTGCCAGCAGCGCTAACGACGGGGGGCTAGATGAAAAACTGTTTTTT
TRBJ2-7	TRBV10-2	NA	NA	CATSRDRSYEQYF	TGCGCCACGAGCCGGGACCGGTCCTACGAGCAGTACTTC
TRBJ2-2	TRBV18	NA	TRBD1	CASSPKQGARITGELFF	TGTGCCAGCTCACCCAAACAGGGGGCGCGTATCACCGGGGAGCTGTTTTTT
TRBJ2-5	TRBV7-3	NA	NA	CASSLTVGPLETQYF	TGTGCCAGCAGCTTAACGGTGGGCCCCCTAGAGACCCAGTACTTC
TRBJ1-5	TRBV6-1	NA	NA	CASSANPTANQPQHF	TGTGCCAGCAGTGCCAACCCGACGGCTAATCAGCCCCAGCATTTT
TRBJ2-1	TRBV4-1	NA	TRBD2	CASSQDVASGRLISYNEQFF	TGCGCCAGCAGCCAAGACGTGGCTAGCGGGAGGCTTATTTCCTACAATGAGCAGTTCTTC
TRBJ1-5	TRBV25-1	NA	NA	CASSEGEGQPQHF	TGTGCCAGCAGTGAGGGGGAGGGTCAGCCCCAGCATTTT
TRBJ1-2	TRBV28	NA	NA	CASSPRGTVYGYTF	TGTGCCAGCAGCCCCCGGGGAACGGTCTATGGCTACACCTTC
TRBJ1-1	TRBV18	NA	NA	CASSPQTGNTEAFF	TGTGCCAGCTCACCGCAGACAGGGAACACTGAAGCTTTCTTT